The 4 T cell receptor beta chains given below trace back to one sample, sequenced in a study of blood T cells in healthy people across ages (dated by TCRdb to between 2015 and 2017). Library preparation was by 5' RACE. Reads for this sample came from an Illumina HiSeq 2500. A second PCR of roughly 7 to 11 cycles was performed with a sample-barcoded 5' primer and a J-beta primer mix. The public sequencing data were trimmed at Q25 with fastp and processed into clonotypes with MiXCR by TCRdb, which kept only in-frame beta chains. All rows with the same CDR3 protein become a single entry with the most common DNA and genes. Counted in this sample were about 930,000 distinct CDR3 sequences; about 27% of them appeared once. The top ten constitute roughly a tenth of the sample. This sample also appeared in a second study, on T cells of mothers and their children.

The source material was blood. All receptors come from a woman between 35 and 50 years old in good health.

This clonotype has more than one count but fewer than ten. The gene calls are TRBV2 and TRBJ2-6; 9 nucleotides agree with TRBD1. The CDR3 spans 18 residues. Unmatched junction bases numbered 9, after V lost 6 bases and J lost 0 bases. The germline V gene encodes CDR1 SNHLY and CDR2 FYNNEI. The CDR3 DNA reads TGTGCCAGCAGAACCTCCGGGACAGGGATCTCTGGGGCCAACGTCCTGACTTTC. Its protein is CASRTSGTGISGANVLTF. Based on the CDR3 plus reference TRBV2 and TRBJ2-6, the full variable domain is EPEVTQTPSHQVTQMGQEVILRCVPISNHLYFYWYRQILGQKVEFLVSFYNNEISEKSEIFDDQFSVERPDGSNFTLKIRSTKLEDSAMYFCASRTSGTGISGANVLTFGAGSRLTVL.

The rearrangement joins TRBV6-4 to TRBJ2-3, with 7 nucleotides matching TRBD2. The trim removed 0 bases at V and 3 bases at J, leaving 3 bases unmatched. CDR3 size: 15 residues. CDR1 is MRHNA and CDR2 is SNTAGT in the germline V gene. The CDR3 here is CASSDSDGGTDTQYF. The CDR3 DNA is TGTGCCAGCAGTGACTCGGACGGGGGGACAGATACGCAGTATTTT.

The V call is TRBV12-5, the J call TRBJ2-1, with unresolved D. In germline, CDR1 is LGHNT, CDR2 FRNRAP. The ends were cut back, 1 base at V and 8 bases at J, with 15 bases in the middle. The CDR3 runs to 15 residues. The CDR3 nucleotides read TGTGCTAGTGGTTTGGGGCTTGAATTATTGGATGAGCAGTTCTTC. Translating gives CASGLGLELLDEQFF.

Details on this clonotype: A much larger clone lies one base from this, so it may be a read error. This chain connects TRBV7-8 to TRBJ1-4; D is unclear. The CDR3 extends over 15 amino acids. Trimming took off 1 base at V and 4 bases at J, with 10 bases between the two ends. Looked up from germline, CDR1 is SGHVS and CDR2 is FQNEAQ. CDR3 region: CASSLEARYNEKLFF. Here the CDR3 DNA reads TGTGCCAGCAGCTTAGAAGCGAGATATAATGAAAAACTGTTTTTT. Together with reference TRBV7-8 and TRBJ1-4, the CDR3 gives the full variable domain: GAGVSQSPRYKVAKRGQDVALRCDPISGHVSLFWYQQALGQGPEFLTYFQNEAQLDKSGLPSDRFFAERPEGSVSTLKIQRTQQEDSAVYLCASSLEARYNEKLFFGSGTQLSVL.